The 23 T cell receptor beta chains below come from one sample, sequenced in a study of blood T cells in healthy people across ages. A second PCR, run for about 6 to 11 cycles, used a sample-barcoded 5' primer plus a J-beta primer mix. MiXCR was run by TCRdb on the 5' RACE reads, yielding one entry per CDR3 protein. This repertoire shows about 640,000 distinct CDR3 sequences, around three fifths found once; its top ten account for 30% to 40%. Sequenced sample: blood. These receptors all stem from a man aged 55 to 69 in good health.

The chain links TRBV7-9 to TRBJ2-5, with 9 bases lining up with TRBD1. CDR1 is SEHNR, CDR2 FQNEAQ, per germline (reference sequence). The ends lost 4 bases at V and 1 base at J; junction bases unmatched: 4. The CDR3 sequence is 15 residues long. CDR3 DNA: TGTGCCAGCAGCTGGGGACAGGGTAGCCAAGAGACCCAGTACTTC. This sequence encodes CASSWGQGSQETQYF. Filled out from reference TRBV7-9 and TRBJ2-5, the complete variable domain reads DTGVSQNPRHKITKRGQNVTFRCDPISEHNRLYWYRQTLGQGPEFLTYFQNEAQLEKSRLLSDRFSAERPKGSFSTLEIQRTEQGDSAMYLCASSWGQGSQETQYFGPGTRLLVL.

The chain is built from TRBV6-2 or TRBV6-3 and TRBJ2-3; tentatively, D is TRBD2 (6 bases). The CDR3 contains 13 residues. Trimming cost V 7 bases and J 6 bases, with 14 bases left between them. Germline CDR1 reads MNHEY; CDR2 reads SVGEGT. This chain's CDR3 is CASNPSGGDTQYF. CDR3 nucleotides: TGTGCCAGCAACCCGTCTGGGGGGGATACGCAGTATTTT.

This clonotype came up a few times. The chain uses TRBV29-1 and TRBJ1-1; 9 bases are a match to TRBD1. With V trimmed by 0 bases and J by 5 bases, 4 bases remained unmatched. This CDR3 comprises 14 residues. Germline loops: CDR1 SQVTM, CDR2 ANQGSEA. The CDR3 DNA reads as TGCAGCGTTGAAGAGGGGACAGGGCAGACTGAAGCTTTCTTT. It translates to CSVEEGTGQTEAFF. The full variable domain, in which reference TRBV29-1 and TRBJ1-1 provide the parts outside the CDR3, is SAVISQKPSRDICQRGTSLTIQCQVDSQVTMMFWYRQQPGQSLTLIATANQGSEATYESGFVIDKFPISRPNLTFSTLTVSNMSPEDSSIYLCSVEEGTGQTEAFFGQGTRLTVV.

This clonotype was observed a handful of times. The chain combines TRBV6-1 with TRBJ1-4; D unclear. Germline-derived CDR1 and CDR2 are MNHNS and SASEGT. The CDR3 extends over 17 amino acids. Trimming took 5 bases from V and 0 from J, leaving 16 bases between them. In nucleotides, the CDR3 is TGTGCCAGCAGTCCCTCCAGACTTTCTGCAACTAATGAAAAACTGTTTTTT. Translated: CASSPSRLSATNEKLFF.

The chain recombines TRBV11-2 with TRBJ2-5; D might be TRBD1 (5 bases). The CDR3 is made up of 17 amino acids. Per the germline V gene, CDR1 is SGHAT and CDR2 is FQNNGV. V dropped 7 bases and J dropped 0 bases, with 21 bases sitting between them. This CDR3 reads CASMRQSHTLYQETQYF. CDR3 bases: TGTGCCAGCATGCGACAGTCCCACACCCTGTACCAAGAGACCCAGTACTTC.

The chain employs TRBV18 and TRBJ2-1; TRBD2 agrees at 7 bases. Per germline, CDR1 KGHSH and CDR2 LQKENI. This CDR3 is built from 14 residues. V dropped 0 bases and J dropped 7; count of bases not matched to a gene: 3. The CDR3, as DNA: TGTGCCAGCTCACCACCAAACGGGGGGAATGAGCAGTTCTTC. Protein sequence: CASSPPNGGNEQFF.

This chain uses TRBV6-2 or TRBV6-3 with TRBJ2-2, with TRBD2 matching over 9 bases. This CDR3 is built from 15 residues. The germline gives CDR1 MNHEY, CDR2 SVGEGT. Trimming cost V 7 bases and J 0 bases; bases outside gene matches: 3. The CDR3, as DNA: TGTGCCAGCACCTGGACTAGCGCGAACACCGGGGAGCTGTTTTTT. As protein: CASTWTSANTGELFF.

This chain uses TRBV11-2 with TRBJ2-6, with unresolved D. V shed 5 bases and J shed 0 bases, with 11 bases lying between them. The CDR3 runs 16 residues. Germline V gives CDR1 SGHAT, CDR2 FQNNGV. CDR3 protein: CASSVRATSGANVLTF. Here the CDR3 DNA reads TGTGCCAGCAGCGTTCGGGCCACCTCTGGGGCCAACGTCCTGACTTTC.

This clonotype was found once. The chain has TRBV9 and TRBJ2-5; D not resolved. With 4 bases removed from V and 5 bases from J, the gap between germline ends came to 21 bases. Germline V gives CDR1 SGDLS, CDR2 YYNGEE. The CDR3 totals 16 residues. CDR3 nucleotide sequence: TGTGCCAGCAGCCTACGTGAACTTCCCCCATGGGAGACCCAGTACTTC. This sequence encodes CASSLRELPPWETQYF. The full variable domain, with the rest looked up from reference TRBV9 and TRBJ2-5, is DSGVTQTPKHLITATGQRVTLRCSPRSGDLSVYWYQQSLDQGLQFLIQYYNGEERAKGNILERFSAQQFPDLHSELNLSSLELGDSALYFCASSLRELPPWETQYFGPGTRLLVL.

V and J are TRBV20-1 and TRBJ1-2; weak D call: TRBD1 (5 bases). Germline-derived CDR1 and CDR2 are DFQATT and SNEGSKA (reference sequence). The CDR3 runs 12 residues. Trimming removed 3 bases at V and 6 bases at J, with 11 bases between. The DNA of the CDR3 is TGCAGTGCTAGTACAGGCTTAGATGGCTACACCTTC. Translation: CSASTGLDGYTF.

The CDR3 DNA sequence: TGTGCCAGCAGCTTGCAAACAGGGAGCTCCTACGAGCAGTACTTC. Its translation is CASSLQTGSSYEQYF. The chain has TRBV5-4 and TRBJ2-7, with D possibly TRBD1 on 6 matching bases. Trimming removed 1 base at V and 0 bases at J, with 11 bases between. The CDR3 has 15 amino acids. Germline CDR1 is SGHNT and CDR2 is YYREEE (reference sequence). The full variable domain, its missing parts supplied by reference TRBV5-4 and TRBJ2-7, is ETGVTQSPTHLIKTRGQQVTLRCSSQSGHNTVSWYQQALGQGPQFIFQYYREEENGRGNFPPRFSGLQFPNYSSELNVNALELDDSALYLCASSLQTGSSYEQYFGPGTRLTVT.

This clonotype has more than one count but fewer than ten. The genes are TRBV7-2 and TRBJ1-2; D may be TRBD1 (5 bases). Looked up from germline, CDR1 is SGHTA and CDR2 is FQGNSA. CDR3 length: 14 residues. V dropped 2 bases and J dropped 8 bases, with 15 bases sitting between them. The CDR3 spells CASSLQGPHLGYTF. The CDR3 DNA is TGTGCCAGCAGCTTACAGGGTCCTCACCTAGGCTACACCTTC.

The V and J genes are TRBV7-2 and TRBJ2-6; tentatively, D is TRBD1 (5 bases). CDR1 SGHTA and CDR2 FQGNSA come from the germline V gene. Trimming removed 5 bases from V and 3 bases from J, with 11 bases in between. This CDR3 comprises 15 residues. This CDR3 is CASSPAGFGANVLTF. CDR3 sequence (DNA): TGTGCCAGCAGCCCGGCAGGGTTTGGGGCCAACGTCCTGACTTTC.

The chain links TRBV5-1 to TRBJ2-5; D unresolved. There are 14 residues in the CDR3. V shed 4 bases and J shed 1 base, with 11 bases lying between them. The germline CDR1 and CDR2 sequences are SGHRS and YFSETQ. CDR3 sequence: CASSPQEPQETQYF. CDR3 bases: TGCGCCAGCAGCCCTCAGGAACCCCAAGAGACCCAGTACTTC.

The CDR3: CASRPGQARGSSYNEQFF. CDR3 nucleotide sequence: TGTGCCAGCCGACCGGGACAGGCCCGGGGGAGCTCCTACAATGAGCAGTTCTTC. V usage is TRBV12-3 or TRBV12-4 and J usage is TRBJ2-1; TRBD1 matches at 8 bases. The CDR3 runs to 18 residues. V trimming: 8 bases; J trimming: 0 bases; junction bases outside the gene matches: 15.

The chain has TRBV6-1 and TRBJ2-7; 9 bases agree with TRBD1. The CDR3 sequence is 16 residues long. Unmatched junction bases numbered 17, after V lost 11 bases and J lost 3 bases. Per germline, CDR1 MNHNS and CDR2 SASEGT. The CDR3 protein is CAGSGTGPTPFYEQYF. The CDR3 DNA reads TGTGCCGGATCCGGGACAGGGCCCACTCCGTTCTACGAGCAGTACTTC.

In this sample, this clonotype turned up a few times. The chain carries TRBV12-3 or TRBV12-4 and TRBJ1-3; 7 bases line up with TRBD1. V shed 5 bases, J shed 1 base, and the junction held 5 bases outside the gene matches. This CDR3 region has 15 residues. In DNA form, the CDR3 reads TGTGCCAGCAGTCCCGGGACAGCATCTGGAAACACCATATATTTT. Amino acids: CASSPGTASGNTIYF.

The rearrangement joins TRBV7-2 to TRBJ2-7; 7 positions agree with TRBD2. This CDR3 spans 17 amino acids. J lost 0 bases, V lost 1 base, and 9 bases had no gene match. CDR1 is SGHTA and CDR2 is FQGNSA in the germline V gene. In nucleotides, the CDR3 is TGTGCCAGCAGCTTAGAGGGTTGGGGCGGGGGCTCCTACGAGCAGTACTTC. Its protein product is CASSLEGWGGGSYEQYF.

The chain combines TRBV5-6 with TRBJ2-5; D possibly corresponds to TRBD2 (5 bases). This CDR3 contains 14 residues. Trimming removed 3 bases from V and 7 bases from J, with 16 bases in between. The germline V gene encodes CDR1 SGHDT and CDR2 YYEEEE. The CDR3 protein is CASSYDQTGGTQYF. CDR3 DNA sequence: TGTGCCAGCAGCTACGACCAGACCGGAGGGACCCAGTACTTC.

The chain has TRBV11-3 and TRBJ2-5; 9 positions agree with TRBD1. In germline, CDR1 is SGHNT, CDR2 YENEEA. J lost 5 bases, V lost 4 bases, and 14 bases had no gene match. This CDR3 comprises 17 residues. CDR3 nucleotides: TGTGCCAGCAGCTCCTCCGGCGTACAGGGGGCAGCGGAGACCCAGTACTTC. This sequence encodes CASSSSGVQGAAETQYF.

This chain connects TRBV28 to TRBJ2-7, with D possibly TRBD1 on 5 matching bases. CDR1 is MDHEN and CDR2 is SYDVKM in the germline V gene. V lost 8 bases to trimming and J lost 2 bases, with 10 bases between them. The CDR3 sequence is 12 residues long. CDR3 sequence (DNA): TGTGCCAGCGAAAAGGGGACCTACGAGCAGTACTTC. Translated: CASEKGTYEQYF.

The rearrangement uses TRBV6-5 and TRBJ1-6; possibly TRBD1 for D (5 bases). The CDR3 consists of 15 residues. The germline gives CDR1 MNHEY, CDR2 SVGAGI. V was clipped by 3 bases and J by 7 bases, with 13 bases between them. DNA for the CDR3: TGTGCCAGCAGTTATTCAGGGTTGGGAAATTCACCCCTCCACTTT. Encoded protein: CASSYSGLGNSPLHF.

This rearrangement joins TRBV28 to TRBJ1-1; D ambiguous. Between the trimmed V and J ends, which lost 8 bases and 1 base, there was a span of 11 bases. The CDR3 extends over 13 amino acids. Germline CDR1 reads MDHEN; CDR2 reads SYDVKM. The CDR3 reads CASLDSRNTEAFF. The CDR3 nucleotides read TGTGCCAGCCTAGATTCGAGGAACACTGAAGCTTTCTTT.